This T cell receptor (beta chain) was identified during a study of molecular identifiers for immune sequencing clone quantification. Concerning this clonotype itself: Its antigen is as yet unknown.

General study findings and limits: For effector cells, clones above 20 RNA copies held over 97% of molecules; for naive cells, under 1%.

With listed TCR primers and previously described methods, bulk TCR libraries were prepared. Via MiXCR, TCRdb re-called the PCR reads, giving one row per CDR3 protein. The sample shows about 86,000 distinct CDR3 sequences, around 25% of them seen only once. This CDR3 comprises 16 residues. Trimming at V came to 6 bases and at J to 8 bases, leaving 14 bases not matched to a gene. Germline CDR1 reads MNHEY; CDR2 reads SVGAGI. Naive CD8 T cells, phenotype CD8+CD4-CCR7+CD45RA+, were sorted. This chain connects TRBV6-5 to TRBJ2-1, with TRBD2 matching over 9 bases. The sequenced material came from naive CD8+ T cells from blood, with Jurkat cell RNA spiked in. Subset meaning: FACS-sorted CD8+CD4-CCR7+CD45RA+ naive T cells. This TCR was recovered from a human donor in good health. Some libraries in this study had Jurkat cell RNA spiked in. CDR3 protein: CASSPPWAGGPDEQFF. The CDR3 bases are TGTGCCAGCAGCCCTCCCTGGGCGGGAGGGCCGGATGAGCAGTTCTTC.